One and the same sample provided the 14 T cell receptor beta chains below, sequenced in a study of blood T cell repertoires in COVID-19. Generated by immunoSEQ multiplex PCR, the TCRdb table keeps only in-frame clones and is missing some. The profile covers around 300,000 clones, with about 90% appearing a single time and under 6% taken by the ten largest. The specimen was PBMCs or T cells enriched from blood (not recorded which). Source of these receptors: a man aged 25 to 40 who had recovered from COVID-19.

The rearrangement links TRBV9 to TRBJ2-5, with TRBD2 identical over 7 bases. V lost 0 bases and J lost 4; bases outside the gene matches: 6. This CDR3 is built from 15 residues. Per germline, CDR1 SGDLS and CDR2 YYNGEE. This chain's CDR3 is CASSVGSGGTETQYF. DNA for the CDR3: TGTGCCAGCAGCGTAGGATCGGGGGGTACAGAGACCCAGTACTTC.

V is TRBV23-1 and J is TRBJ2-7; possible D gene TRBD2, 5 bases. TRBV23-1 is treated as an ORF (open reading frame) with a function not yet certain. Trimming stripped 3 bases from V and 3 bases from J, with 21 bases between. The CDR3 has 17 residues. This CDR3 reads CASSQDRWEKSDYEQYF. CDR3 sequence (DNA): TGCGCCAGCAGTCAGGACCGTTGGGAGAAGAGCGACTACGAGCAGTACTTC.

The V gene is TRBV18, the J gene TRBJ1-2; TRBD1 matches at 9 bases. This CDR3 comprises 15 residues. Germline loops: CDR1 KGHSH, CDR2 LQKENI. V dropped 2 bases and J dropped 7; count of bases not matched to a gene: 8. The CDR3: CASSPKTGGNRGYTF. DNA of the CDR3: TGTGCCAGCTCACCAAAGACAGGGGGTAATCGTGGCTACACCTTC. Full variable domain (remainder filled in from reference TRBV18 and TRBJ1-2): NAGVMQNPRHLVRRRGQEARLRCSPMKGHSHVYWYRQLPEEGLKFMVYLQKENIIDESGMPKERFSAEFPKEGPSILRIQQVVRGDSAAYFCASSPKTGGNRGYTFGSGTRLTVV.

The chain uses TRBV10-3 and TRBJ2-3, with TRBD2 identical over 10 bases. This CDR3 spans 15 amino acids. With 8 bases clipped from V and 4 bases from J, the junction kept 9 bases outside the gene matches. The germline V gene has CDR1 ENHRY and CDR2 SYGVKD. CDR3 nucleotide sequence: TGTGCCATCCTTGCAGCGGGGGGGCAGCCAGATACGCAGTATTTT. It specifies CAILAAGGQPDTQYF.

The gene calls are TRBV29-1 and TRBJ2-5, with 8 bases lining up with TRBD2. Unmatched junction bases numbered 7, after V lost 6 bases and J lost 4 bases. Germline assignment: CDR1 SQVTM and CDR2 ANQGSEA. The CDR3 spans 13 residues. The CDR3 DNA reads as TGCAGCGTCCACCGGGGGGGAGGAGAGACCCAGTACTTC. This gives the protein CSVHRGGGETQYF.

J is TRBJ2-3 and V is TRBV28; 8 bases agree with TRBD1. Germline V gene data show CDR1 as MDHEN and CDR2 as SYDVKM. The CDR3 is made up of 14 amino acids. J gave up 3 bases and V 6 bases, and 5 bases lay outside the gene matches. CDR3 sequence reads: CASRTGQGTDTQYF. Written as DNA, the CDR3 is TGTGCCAGCAGGACCGGACAGGGAACAGATACGCAGTATTTT.

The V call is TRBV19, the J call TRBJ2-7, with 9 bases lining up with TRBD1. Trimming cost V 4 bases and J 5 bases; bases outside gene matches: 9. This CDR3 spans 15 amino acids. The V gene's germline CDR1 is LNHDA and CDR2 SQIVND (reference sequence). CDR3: CASSTPGQGFNEQYF. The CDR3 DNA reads TGTGCCAGTAGTACTCCGGGACAGGGTTTCAACGAGCAGTACTTC.

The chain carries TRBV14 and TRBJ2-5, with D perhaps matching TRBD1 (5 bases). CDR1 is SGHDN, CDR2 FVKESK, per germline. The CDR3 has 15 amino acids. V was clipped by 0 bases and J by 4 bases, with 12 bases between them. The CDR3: CASSQEMGPGETQYF. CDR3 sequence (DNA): TGTGCCAGCAGCCAAGAAATGGGGCCGGGAGAGACCCAGTACTTC.

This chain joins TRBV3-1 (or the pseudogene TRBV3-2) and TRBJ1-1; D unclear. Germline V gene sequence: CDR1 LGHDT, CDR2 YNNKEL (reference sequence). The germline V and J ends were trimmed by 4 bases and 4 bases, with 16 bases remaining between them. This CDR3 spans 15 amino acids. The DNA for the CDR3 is TGTGCCAGCAGCCCAACCGGAGGTATCGGCACTGAAGCTTTCTTT. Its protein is CASSPTGGIGTEAFF.

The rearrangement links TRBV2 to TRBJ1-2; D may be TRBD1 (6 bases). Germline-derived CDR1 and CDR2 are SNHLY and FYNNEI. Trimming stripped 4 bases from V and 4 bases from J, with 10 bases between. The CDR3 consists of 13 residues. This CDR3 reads CASSVSGVYGYTF. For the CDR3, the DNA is TGTGCCAGCAGTGTCTCAGGGGTCTATGGCTACACCTTC.

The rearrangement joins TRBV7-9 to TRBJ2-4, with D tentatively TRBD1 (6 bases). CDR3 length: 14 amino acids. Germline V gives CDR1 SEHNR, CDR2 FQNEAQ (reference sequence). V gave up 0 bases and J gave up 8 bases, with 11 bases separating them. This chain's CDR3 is CASSLADSRDIQYF. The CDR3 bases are TGTGCCAGCAGCTTAGCGGACAGTAGGGACATTCAGTACTTC.

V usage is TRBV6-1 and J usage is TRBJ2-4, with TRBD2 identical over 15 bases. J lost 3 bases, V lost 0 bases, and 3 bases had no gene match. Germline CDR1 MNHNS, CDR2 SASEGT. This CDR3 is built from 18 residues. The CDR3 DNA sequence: TGTGCCAGCAGTGAAGCCGGACTAGCGGGGGGGGGCAAAAACATTCAGTACTTC. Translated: CASSEAGLAGGGKNIQYF.

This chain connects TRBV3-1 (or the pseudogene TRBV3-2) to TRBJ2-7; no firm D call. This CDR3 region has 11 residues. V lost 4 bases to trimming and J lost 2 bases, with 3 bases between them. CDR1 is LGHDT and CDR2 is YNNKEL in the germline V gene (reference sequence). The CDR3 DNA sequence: TGTGCCAGCAGCCGAGCCTACGAGCAGTACTTC. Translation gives CASSRAYEQYF.

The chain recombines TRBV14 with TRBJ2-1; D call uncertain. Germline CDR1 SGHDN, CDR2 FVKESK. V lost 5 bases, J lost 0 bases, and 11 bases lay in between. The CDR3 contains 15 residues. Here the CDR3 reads CASSYMISSYNEQFF. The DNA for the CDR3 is TGTGCCAGCAGCTATATGATCAGCTCCTACAATGAGCAGTTCTTC.